Listed here are 20 T cell receptor beta chains from one sample, sequenced in a study of cytomegalovirus exposure and HLA in healthy donors. The study ran its PCR with 60 Vbeta and 13 Jbeta primers. The method was immunoSEQ multiplex PCR; TCRdb's version includes in-frame clones alone and lacks a portion of them. The sample includes roughly 110,000 clones, 60% to 80% of them seen just once. The specimen was PBMCs. All receptors derive from a man aged 18 to 29 in good health and CMV-seropositive.

This clone was seen only a few times. The chain joins TRBV6-6 to TRBJ1-2, with 8 bases matching TRBD1. The CDR3 sequence is 12 residues long. Unmatched junction bases numbered 4, after V lost 6 bases and J lost 7 bases. Germline CDR1 reads MNHNY; CDR2 reads SVGAGI (reference sequence). Here the CDR3 DNA reads TGTGCCAGCAGCCTCGACAGGGGTGGCTACACCTTC. It specifies CASSLDRGGYTF.

The CDR3 reads CASSLDRSYEQYF. CDR3 bases: TGCGCCAGCAGCTTGGACAGGTCCTACGAGCAGTACTTC. The rearrangement links TRBV5-1 to TRBJ2-7; D perhaps matches TRBD1 (5 bases). Trimming took 0 bases from V and 1 from J, leaving 5 bases between them. CDR1 is SGHRS and CDR2 is YFSETQ in the germline V gene. This CDR3 has 13 residues.

Only a few counts were recorded for this clone. The chain couples TRBV19 to TRBJ1-6; no definite D call. Germline V lookup: CDR1 LNHDA, CDR2 SQIVND (reference sequence). The V gene lost 10 bases and the J gene lost 3 bases, with 16 bases spanning the gap. The CDR3 loop spans 15 amino acids. The CDR3, as DNA: TGTGCCACCCAGAGTAGAGGAGTCTATAATTCACCCCTCCACTTT. This sequence encodes CATQSRGVYNSPLHF.

This chain connects TRBV2 to TRBJ1-1; no firm D call. V was cut by 6 bases and J by 0 bases, with 8 bases left in between. This CDR3 has 13 residues. Germline CDR1 is SNHLY and CDR2 is FYNNEI. The CDR3 nucleotides are TGTGCCAGCAGGCGGGGTCTGAACACTGAAGCTTTCTTT. Amino acid sequence: CASRRGLNTEAFF.

V and J are TRBV5-1 and TRBJ2-4, with 8 bases identical to TRBD1. The CDR3 is 16 residues long. CDR1 is SGHRS, CDR2 YFSETQ, per germline. V trimming: 3 bases; J trimming: 0 bases; junction bases outside the gene matches: 5. CDR3 protein: CASSSRGPEAKNIQYF. CDR3 in DNA: TGCGCCAGCAGCTCCAGGGGGCCTGAAGCCAAAAACATTCAGTACTTC.

This clone has only a few counts. V and J are TRBV27 and TRBJ2-5; no reliable D call. The V gene's germline CDR1 is MNHEY and CDR2 SMNVEV (reference sequence). The CDR3 loop spans 15 amino acids. The germline V and J ends were trimmed by 2 bases and 3 bases, with 13 bases remaining between them. The CDR3 loop reads CASSLLPRGKETQYF. CDR3 sequence (DNA): TGTGCCAGCAGTTTACTCCCCAGAGGAAAAGAGACCCAGTACTTC.

The rearrangement joins TRBV7-9 to TRBJ2-3; 8 bases agree with TRBD2. V lost 1 base and J lost 4; bases outside the gene matches: 4. Germline CDR1 SEHNR, CDR2 FQNEAQ (reference sequence). The CDR3 is made up of 15 amino acids. The CDR3 bases are TGTGCCAGCAGCTTAGGCGGGGGGCTCCCAGATACGCAGTATTTT. Translation gives CASSLGGGLPDTQYF.

This clone was detected only a few times. The rearrangement joins TRBV6-1 to TRBJ2-7, with 7 bases fitting TRBD1. V shed 8 bases, J shed 0 bases, and the junction held 4 bases outside the gene matches. The CDR3 is 13 residues long. Per germline, CDR1 MNHNS and CDR2 SASEGT. In DNA, the CDR3 is TGTGCCAGCGTTACAGGGGTCTCCTACGAGCAGTACTTC. Amino acid sequence: CASVTGVSYEQYF.

The chain has TRBV7-2 and TRBJ2-6, with D possibly matching TRBD2 (6 bases). Germline V lookup: CDR1 SGHTA, CDR2 FQGNSA. Trimming cost V 1 base and J 0 bases, with 7 bases left between them. The CDR3 extends over 16 amino acids. This chain's CDR3 is CASSLGGGSGANVLTF. CDR3 sequence (DNA): TGTGCCAGCAGCTTAGGGGGAGGCTCTGGGGCCAACGTCCTGACTTTC.

The chain carries TRBV28 and TRBJ1-4; D gene uncertain. V was trimmed by 6 bases and J by 7 bases, leaving 9 bases between them. The CDR3 spans 12 residues. CDR1 and CDR2 (germline): MDHEN, SYDVKM. The CDR3 DNA sequence: TGTGCCAGCAGGTCCGGTAGTGAAAAACTGTTTTTT. This translates into CASRSGSEKLFF.

The rearrangement uses TRBV27 and TRBJ1-5; TRBD1 agrees at 7 bases. The trim removed 5 bases at V and 5 bases at J, leaving 3 bases unmatched. Germline V gene sequence: CDR1 MNHEY, CDR2 SMNVEV (reference sequence). The CDR3 contains 13 residues. In DNA, the CDR3 is TGTGCCAGCAGTCTGACAGGGTATCAGCCCCAGCATTTT. Translating it yields CASSLTGYQPQHF.

V is TRBV6-5 and J is TRBJ2-1, with D tentatively TRBD1 (6 bases). Trimming cost V 5 bases and J 6 bases, with 14 bases left between them. Germline V lookup: CDR1 MNHEY, CDR2 SVGAGI. This CDR3 region has 14 residues. The CDR3 spells CASSNPRGFNEQFF. CDR3 in DNA: TGTGCCAGCAGTAACCCGAGGGGGTTCAATGAGCAGTTCTTC.

V usage is TRBV27 and J usage is TRBJ1-1; TRBD1 matches at 7 bases. Germline CDR1 and CDR2: MNHEY and SMNVEV (reference sequence). Trimming removed 6 bases from V and 1 base from J; junction bases left unmatched: 8. The CDR3 length is 15 residues. The CDR3 here is CASSHLDRENTEAFF. In DNA form, the CDR3 reads TGTGCCAGCAGCCATCTCGACAGGGAGAACACTGAAGCTTTCTTT.

The rearrangement links TRBV6-1 to TRBJ1-2; D gene unclear. V was clipped by 4 bases and J by 12 bases, with 15 bases between them. Per the germline V gene, CDR1 is MNHNS and CDR2 is SASEGT. CDR3 length: 12 residues. CDR3 bases: TGTGCCAGCAGTGTAGGTATCGCCCGGGACACCTTC. Translating gives CASSVGIARDTF.

The chain carries TRBV27 and TRBJ2-5, with 9 bases lining up with TRBD1. The ends lost 2 bases at V and 4 bases at J; junction bases unmatched: 5. Germline V gene lookup returns CDR1 MNHEY and CDR2 SMNVEV (reference sequence). There are 15 residues in the CDR3. The CDR3 DNA follows: TGTGCCAGCAGTTTAGGACAGGGGCGAGGAGAGACCCAGTACTTC. It specifies CASSLGQGRGETQYF.

J is TRBJ2-6 and V is TRBV5-1, with TRBD1 matching 7 bases. This CDR3 spans 18 amino acids. V dropped 5 bases and J dropped 0; count of bases not matched to a gene: 11. Germline V lookup: CDR1 SGHRS, CDR2 YFSETQ. This CDR3 is CASRGLGDSPSGANVLTF. CDR3 in DNA: TGCGCCAGCAGGGGCCTCGGGGACAGTCCCTCTGGGGCCAACGTCCTGACTTTC.

This clone appeared a few times. The chain links TRBV19 to TRBJ1-1; 11 bases match TRBD1. V lost 9 bases and J lost 2; bases outside the gene matches: 8. The CDR3 totals 15 residues. Germline lookup yields CDR1 LNHDA and CDR2 SQIVND (reference sequence). The CDR3: CASRDRGLVNTEAFF. CDR3 nucleotides: TGTGCCAGCCGGGACAGGGGGTTAGTTAACACTGAAGCTTTCTTT. Full variable domain (rest looked up from reference TRBV19 and TRBJ1-1): DGGITQSPKYLFRKEGQNVTLSCEQNLNHDAMYWYRQDPGQGLRLIYYSQIVNDFQKGDIAEGYSVSREKKESFPLTVTSAQKNPTAFYLCASRDRGLVNTEAFFGQGTRLTVV.

This clone was seen a handful of times. The CDR3 region has the DNA TGTGCCAGCAGTTTGCTCCTAGGGACAGGGGGGAACTATGGCTACACCTTC. Translated: CASSLLLGTGGNYGYTF. V is TRBV28 and J is TRBJ1-2, with 11 positions matching TRBD1. Germline trimming cut 3 bases from V and 2 bases from J; bases unmatched to any gene: 8. Germline loops: CDR1 MDHEN, CDR2 SYDVKM. The CDR3 loop spans 17 amino acids.

J is TRBJ1-1 and V is TRBV27; perhaps TRBD1 as D (5 bases). The CDR3 loop spans 19 amino acids. Trimming stripped 0 bases from V and 2 bases from J, with 22 bases between. The germline gives CDR1 MNHEY, CDR2 SMNVEV (reference sequence). The DNA for the CDR3 is TGTGCCAGCAGTTTATCAGGGCTCCGGGGGAGGGCTTTAAACACTGAAGCTTTCTTT. This codes for CASSLSGLRGRALNTEAFF.

The rearrangement joins TRBV9 to TRBJ1-3, with TRBD1 as a possible D gene (5 bases). Germline V CDR1 and CDR2: SGDLS, YYNGEE. The CDR3 covers 14 residues. The V end lost 2 bases, the J end lost 4 bases, and 10 bases lay between the germline ends. The CDR3 nucleotides are TGTGCCAGCAGCGTCGAACCAGGGGGAAACACCATATATTTT. Translating it yields CASSVEPGGNTIYF.